These 16 T cell receptor beta chains were all obtained from the same sample, sequenced in a study of blood T cell repertoires in COVID-19. TCRdb's table, derived via immunoSEQ multiplex PCR, lists solely in-frame clones and lacks some. The data hold 20,000 to 25,000 clones, with about 90% observed a single time. The specimen sequenced was peripheral blood. Source of these receptors: a man in his 70s with active COVID-19.

In DNA form, the CDR3 reads TGCGCCAGCAGCTTGGGGCAGCAAGAGACCCAGTACTTC. Translation gives CASSLGQQETQYF. The chain employs TRBV5-1 and TRBJ2-5; no clear D gene. Looked up from germline, CDR1 is SGHRS and CDR2 is YFSETQ. The length of the CDR3 is 13 residues. Trimming shortened V by 0 bases and J by 2 bases, and 5 bases separated the two germline ends.

This chain links TRBV20-1 with TRBJ2-7; D unresolved. The CDR3 is 11 residues long. Trimming took 4 bases from V and 2 from J, leaving 6 bases between them. Germline CDR1 is DFQATT and CDR2 is SNEGSKA (reference sequence). The CDR3 DNA reads as TGCAGTGCTAACAGAGCCTACGAGCAGTACTTC. Its translation is CSANRAYEQYF.

This clone has a single count. The rearrangement uses TRBV20-1 and TRBJ2-7; D is uncertain. Germline V gene data show CDR1 as DFQATT and CDR2 as SNEGSKA (reference sequence). CDR3 length: 11 residues. V was pared by 7 bases and J by 5 bases, with 12 bases between. CDR3 region: CSVKSGHEQYF. In DNA form, the CDR3 reads TGCAGTGTCAAATCGGGTCACGAGCAGTACTTC.

This clone was seen a single time. The genes are TRBV3-1 (or the pseudogene TRBV3-2) and TRBJ1-1, with D perhaps TRBD1 (5 bases). CDR3 size: 14 residues. Germline V gives CDR1 LGHDT, CDR2 YNNKEL (reference sequence). V lost 1 base, J lost 3 bases, and 9 bases lay in between. CDR3 residues: CASSQGGRHTEAFF. The CDR3 nucleotides are TGTGCCAGCAGCCAAGGGGGGAGGCACACTGAAGCTTTCTTT.

The chain links TRBV4-1 to TRBJ1-1; 8 bases match TRBD1. V dropped 3 bases and J dropped 2; count of bases not matched to a gene: 5. Germline CDR1 reads MGHRA; CDR2 reads YSYEKL. The CDR3 runs to 15 residues. This chain's CDR3 is CASSHLGTGNTEAFF. CDR3 nucleotide sequence: TGCGCCAGCAGCCATCTCGGGACAGGAAACACTGAAGCTTTCTTT.

The CDR3 region is CASSESGAEAFF. CDR3 bases: TGTGCCAGCAGTGAGTCAGGGGCTGAAGCTTTCTTT. This chain links TRBV2 with TRBJ1-1; the D gene is possibly TRBD1 (6 bases). Between the trimmed V and J ends, which lost 3 bases and 6 bases, there was a span of 8 bases. Germline CDR1 reads SNHLY; CDR2 reads FYNNEI. The CDR3 covers 12 residues.

The J gene is TRBJ2-2, the V gene TRBV7-8; D ambiguous. The germline V gene encodes CDR1 SGHVS and CDR2 FQNEAQ. The CDR3 extends over 14 amino acids. V gave up 2 bases and J gave up 6 bases, with 10 bases separating them. The DNA of the CDR3 is TGTGCCAGCAGCTTAACAGTGATCGCCGGGGAGCTGTTTTTT. This codes for CASSLTVIAGELFF. The full variable domain, rest sourced from reference TRBV7-8 and TRBJ2-2, is GAGVSQSPRYKVAKRGQDVALRCDPISGHVSLFWYQQALGQGPEFLTYFQNEAQLDKSGLPSDRFFAERPEGSVSTLKIQRTQQEDSAVYLCASSLTVIAGELFFGEGSRLTVL.

The V and J genes are TRBV5-1 and TRBJ2-7; D is unclear. CDR1 SGHRS and CDR2 YFSETQ come from the germline V gene. The ends were cut back, 0 bases at V and 0 bases at J, with 13 bases in the middle. This CDR3 region has 16 residues. This CDR3 reads CASSLATGLSSYEQYF. For the CDR3, the DNA is TGCGCCAGCAGCTTGGCCACGGGTTTAAGCTCCTACGAGCAGTACTTC.

The chain combines TRBV5-1 with TRBJ2-1; 8 bases map to TRBD2. The J segment lost 2 bases and the V segment lost 4 bases, leaving 5 bases of the junction unmatched. In germline, CDR1 is SGHRS, CDR2 YFSETQ. The CDR3 has 15 residues. CDR3 in DNA: TGCGCCAGCAGCGATGCGGGGGGTCCCTACAATGAGCAGTTCTTC. Translation: CASSDAGGPYNEQFF.

V gene TRBV5-5 combines with J gene TRBJ1-1, with unresolved D. The CDR3 spans 14 residues. Germline V gene data show CDR1 as SGHKS and CDR2 as YYEKEE (reference sequence). Trimming left V 2 bases short and J 3 bases short, with 11 bases between. CDR3 sequence (DNA): TGTGCCAGCAGCTTAGTTATCGGGGACACTGAAGCTTTCTTT. Its translation is CASSLVIGDTEAFF. Variable domain in full (rest from reference TRBV5-5 and TRBJ1-1): DAGVTQSPTHLIKTRGQQVTLRCSPISGHKSVSWYQQVLGQGPQFIFQYYEKEERGRGNFPDRFSARQFPNYSSELNVNALLLGDSALYLCASSLVIGDTEAFFGQGTRLTVV.

This chain uses TRBV10-1 with TRBJ2-7; tentatively, D is TRBD1 (6 bases). CDR3 length: 15 residues. CDR1 is WNHNN, CDR2 SYGVQD, per germline (reference sequence). Trimming left V 6 bases short and J 4 bases short, with 19 bases between. The CDR3 sequence is CASSEGTPGLYEQYF. CDR3 bases: TGCGCCAGCAGCGAGGGGACACCCGGCCTGTACGAGCAGTACTTC.

J is TRBJ2-1 and V is TRBV11-2, with TRBD2 as a possible D gene (5 bases). V lost 4 bases and J 3 bases, leaving 10 bases between the germline ends. Germline lookup yields CDR1 SGHAT and CDR2 FQNNGV. The length of the CDR3 is 14 residues. The DNA of the CDR3 is TGTGCCAGCAGCTCGACAACTAGCTACAATGAGCAGTTCTTC. Encoded protein: CASSSTTSYNEQFF.

The CDR3 nucleotides are TGCGCCAGCAGCCAAGAGGCGGGGGCCTACAATGAGCAGTTCTTC. Protein: CASSQEAGAYNEQFF. The chain joins TRBV4-1 to TRBJ2-1; 7 nucleotides match TRBD2. This CDR3 contains 15 residues. Per germline, CDR1 MGHRA and CDR2 YSYEKL. V shed 0 bases, J shed 2 bases, and the junction held 1 base outside the gene matches.

The chain couples TRBV12-3 or TRBV12-4 to TRBJ2-2; D call uncertain. The CDR3 sequence is 13 residues long. The V and J ends lost 6 bases and 2 bases respectively, with 7 bases between them. This chain's CDR3 is CASRPENTGELFF. As DNA, the CDR3 is TGTGCCAGCAGACCAGAAAACACCGGGGAGCTGTTTTTT.

The chain recombines TRBV28 with TRBJ1-4; D ambiguous. Trimming took off 1 base at V and 7 bases at J, with 4 bases between the two ends. The CDR3 contains 12 residues. Germline CDR1 and CDR2: MDHEN and SYDVKM. CDR3 DNA: TGTGCCAGCAGTTTATTCGGTGAAAAACTGTTTTTT. It is translated as CASSLFGEKLFF.

J is TRBJ2-1 and V is TRBV10-3; TRBD2 agrees at 14 bases. Germline CDR1 and CDR2: ENHRY and SYGVKD. Trimming cost V 2 bases and J 0 bases; bases outside gene matches: 9. The CDR3 runs to 20 residues. The CDR3 region has the DNA TGTGCCATCAGTGAGCGGACTAGCGGGGGGCGTTTTAGCTCCTACAATGAGCAGTTCTTC. Translating gives CAISERTSGGRFSSYNEQFF.